A single count supports the clone carrying this T cell receptor (beta chain). The sample belongs to a study of control samples from healthy donors and cancer patients. Assay: immunoSEQ multiplex PCR; the TCRdb copy retains only in-frame clones and omits some. The sample holds approximately 100,000 clones, around nine tenths seen once. Trimming shortened V by 7 bases and J by 1 base, and 13 bases separated the two germline ends. CDR3 length equals 13 residues. Germline CDR1 and CDR2: SQVTM and ANQGSEA. The chain recombines TRBV29-1 with TRBJ1-1; D is ambiguous. The sequence was obtained from a woman between 45 and 65 years old in good health. Sequencing was carried out using blood. The CDR3 region is CSGRLSENTEAFF. The CDR3 bases are TGCAGCGGCCGTTTATCTGAGAACACTGAAGCTTTCTTT.